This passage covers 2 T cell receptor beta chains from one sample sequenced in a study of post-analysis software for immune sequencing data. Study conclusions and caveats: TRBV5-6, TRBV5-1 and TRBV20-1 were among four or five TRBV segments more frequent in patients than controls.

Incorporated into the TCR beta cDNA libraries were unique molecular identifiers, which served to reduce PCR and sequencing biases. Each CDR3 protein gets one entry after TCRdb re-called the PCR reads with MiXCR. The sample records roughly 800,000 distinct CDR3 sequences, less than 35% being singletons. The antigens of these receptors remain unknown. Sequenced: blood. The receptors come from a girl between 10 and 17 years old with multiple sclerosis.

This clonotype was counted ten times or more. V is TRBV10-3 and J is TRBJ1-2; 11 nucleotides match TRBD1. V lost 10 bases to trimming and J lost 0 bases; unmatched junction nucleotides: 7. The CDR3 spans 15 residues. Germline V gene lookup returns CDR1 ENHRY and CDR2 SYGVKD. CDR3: CATQRTGGPNYGYTF. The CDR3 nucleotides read TGTGCCACCCAGAGGACAGGGGGCCCTAACTATGGCTACACCTTC.

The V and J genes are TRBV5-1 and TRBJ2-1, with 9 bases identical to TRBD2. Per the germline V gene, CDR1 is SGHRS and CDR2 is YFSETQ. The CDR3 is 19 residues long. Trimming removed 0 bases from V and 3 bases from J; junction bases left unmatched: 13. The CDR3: CASSLAGGAGGPFYNEQFF. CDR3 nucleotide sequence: TGCGCCAGCAGCTTGGCCGGAGGCGCGGGGGGGCCGTTCTACAATGAGCAGTTCTTC.